These 21 T cell receptor beta chains came from one sample sequenced in a study of T cells in Graves' hyperthyroidism and ophthalmopathy (dated by TCRdb to between 2019 and 2020). Preparation of the library involved multiplex PCR. The data were produced on an Illumina HiSeq 2000. The TCR beta CDR3 regions were amplified from the RNA transcripts. For the first round of RT-PCR on the TCR CDR3, the HTBI primer set was used together with the Qiagen OneStep RT-PCR kit. The public reads were reanalyzed by TCRdb: fastp trimming at Q25, MiXCR alignment, in-frame beta chains only. CDR3 protein sequences are deduplicated, and each keeps its most common genes and DNA. Across this sample there are nearly 600,000 distinct CDR3 sequences, with approximately 13% seen only once. More than 4.5% of the sample rests with the top ten. The sample was blood. Receptor source: a woman in her 30s with Graves' hyperthyroidism that later progressed to Graves' ophthalmopathy.

CDR3 region: CASSPGLDSYNEQFF. The DNA for the CDR3 is TGCGCCAGCAGCCCGGGACTAGATAGCTACAATGAGCAGTTCTTC. The V call is TRBV5-1, the J call TRBJ2-1, with TRBD2 identical over 8 bases. Trimming removed 4 bases from V and 3 bases from J; junction bases left unmatched: 6. The CDR3 spans 15 residues. Per germline, CDR1 SGHRS and CDR2 YFSETQ.

This clonotype was detected many times. V and J are TRBV18 and TRBJ1-1, with D perhaps matching TRBD1 (6 bases). V lost 6 bases and J lost 3, with 14 bases in between. Germline-derived CDR1 and CDR2 are KGHSH and LQKENI. This CDR3 has 14 residues. In nucleotides, the CDR3 is TGTGCCAGCTCGGGGCAGGGGTTGGACACTGAAGCTTTCTTT. Its translation: CASSGQGLDTEAFF.

The rearrangement joins TRBV20-1 to TRBJ2-7; D gene uncertain. This CDR3 is built from 13 residues. Germline V gene sequence: CDR1 DFQATT, CDR2 SNEGSKA (reference sequence). V gave up 8 bases and J gave up 3 bases, with 17 bases separating them. DNA of the CDR3: TGCAGTTCAGCCTCAGACTCGGGCTACGAGCAGTACTTC. Its translation is CSSASDSGYEQYF.

This clonotype was counted at least ten times. The chain is built from TRBV29-1 and TRBJ2-1; the D is unclear. Trimming removed 2 bases from V and 4 bases from J, with 6 bases in between. The CDR3 runs to 12 residues. From germline, CDR1 is SQVTM and CDR2 ANQGSEA. The CDR3 sequence: CSVELNYNEQFF. CDR3 sequence (DNA): TGCAGCGTTGAATTGAATTACAATGAGCAGTTCTTC.

This clonotype was seen only a few times. The rearrangement uses TRBV18 and TRBJ2-7; D perhaps matches TRBD2 (7 bases). Per the germline V gene, CDR1 is KGHSH and CDR2 is LQKENI. Trimming took 3 bases from V and 3 from J, leaving 15 bases between them. This CDR3 has 15 residues. CDR3 loop: CASSPYGEGDYEQYF. The DNA for the CDR3 is TGTGCCAGCTCACCCTACGGGGAGGGGGACTACGAGCAGTACTTC.

Concerning this clonotype itself: The germline gene is not matched at one end of the junction; a read error may be the cause. This sequence joins TRBV15 and TRBJ1-1; unclear D gene. The CDR3 is 14 residues long. Per the germline V gene, CDR1 is LNHNV and CDR2 is YYDKDF (reference sequence). CDR3 nucleotide sequence: TGTACCACCAGCAGATCCGGGTTGAACACTGAAGCTTTCTTT. Translation: CTTSRSGLNTEAFF.

This rearrangement joins TRBV30 to TRBJ1-5, with 7 bases matching TRBD1. The CDR3 runs 16 residues. Germline V gene sequence: CDR1 GTSNPN, CDR2 SVGIG (reference sequence). V lost 3 bases and J lost 3; bases outside the gene matches: 11. CDR3 loop: CAWRGDREVSNQPQHF. The CDR3 DNA reads TGTGCCTGGAGGGGAGACAGGGAAGTGTCCAATCAGCCCCAGCATTTT. Based on the CDR3 plus reference TRBV30 and TRBJ1-5, the full variable domain is SQTIHQWPATLVQPVGSPLSLECTVEGTSNPNLYWYRQAAGRGLQLLFYSVGIGQISSEVPQNLSASRPQDRQFILSSKKLLLSDSGFYLCAWRGDREVSNQPQHFGDGTRLSIL.

The table lists this clonotype with many counts. The rearrangement uses TRBV12-3 or TRBV12-4 and TRBJ2-7; D perhaps matches TRBD2 (6 bases). The CDR3 runs 13 residues. The V gene lost 5 bases and the J gene lost 5 bases, with 13 bases spanning the gap. DNA of the CDR3: TGTGCCAGCAGTCCGACTAGAATTAACGAGCAGTACTTC. It codes for CASSPTRINEQYF.

The rearrangement links TRBV4-3 to TRBJ2-7; tentative D call: TRBD2 (6 bases). Deletions cut 4 bases from V and 0 bases from J, with 13 bases between. The germline V gene encodes CDR1 LGHNA and CDR2 YSLEER. CDR3 size: 15 residues. The CDR3 protein is CASSLRDFSSYEQYF. In nucleotides, the CDR3 is TGCGCCAGCAGCCTCCGGGACTTCAGCTCCTACGAGCAGTACTTC.

The chain has TRBV11-2 and TRBJ2-3; 12 positions agree with TRBD2. The CDR3 runs 16 residues. Germline loops: CDR1 SGHAT, CDR2 FQNNGV. The V and J ends lost 5 bases and 2 bases, in that order; junction bases with no gene match: 5. The chain's CDR3 is CASSVGLAGNTDTQYF. The CDR3 coding sequence is TGTGCCAGCAGCGTAGGACTAGCGGGGAACACAGATACGCAGTATTTT.

This clonotype was recorded many times. The chain joins TRBV27 to TRBJ1-2; D gene ambiguous. Looked up from germline, CDR1 is MNHEY and CDR2 is SMNVEV (reference sequence). CDR3 length: 18 residues. V was shortened by 2 bases and J by 3 bases, with 22 bases between the two germline ends. The CDR3, as DNA: TGTGCCAGCAGTTTACACATCCCGGGCCCTGCGGGTCACTATGGCTACACCTTC. Translation gives CASSLHIPGPAGHYGYTF.

At least ten counts were recorded for this clonotype. This chain links TRBV19 with TRBJ2-1, with D maybe TRBD1 (6 bases). The CDR3 extends over 13 amino acids. Trimming pared 8 bases from V and 7 bases from J, leaving 15 bases between. The V gene's germline CDR1 is LNHDA and CDR2 SQIVND (reference sequence). CDR3 DNA: TGTGCCAGTCGCTTGACGGACAGAAATGAGCAGTTCTTC. As protein: CASRLTDRNEQFF.

This clonotype was recorded at least ten times. The gene calls are TRBV29-1 and TRBJ2-3, with 7 nucleotides matching TRBD1. The germline V gene encodes CDR1 SQVTM and CDR2 ANQGSEA. V was clipped by 0 bases and J by 4 bases; unmatched bases: 10. The length of the CDR3 is 16 residues. CDR3: CSVEDATGLWADTQYF. CDR3 nucleotide sequence: TGCAGCGTTGAAGATGCGACAGGGTTATGGGCAGATACGCAGTATTTT.

In its sample, this clonotype was seen many times. The genes are TRBV11-2 and TRBJ2-7; D not resolved. V lost 1 base to trimming and J lost 6 bases, with 7 bases between them. Looked up from germline, CDR1 is SGHAT and CDR2 is FQNNGV. The CDR3 loop spans 12 amino acids. The CDR3 coding sequence is TGTGCCAGCAGCTTAGTAGACGTCGAGCAGTACTTC. Amino acid sequence: CASSLVDVEQYF. The full variable domain, rest sourced from reference TRBV11-2 and TRBJ2-7, is EAGVAQSPRYKIIEKRQSVAFWCNPISGHATLYWYQQILGQGPKLLIQFQNNGVVDDSQLPKDRFSAERLKGVDSTLKIQPAKLEDSAVYLCASSLVDVEQYFGPGTRLTVT.

In its sample, this clonotype was seen many times. CDR3 sequence reads: CASSLDKLMNTEAFF. DNA of the CDR3: TGCGCCAGCAGCTTGGATAAACTCATGAACACTGAAGCTTTCTTT. This chain connects TRBV5-1 to TRBJ1-1; no firm D call. Germline-derived CDR1 and CDR2 are SGHRS and YFSETQ. V was trimmed by 0 bases and J by 0 bases, leaving 9 bases between them. This CDR3 is 15 amino acids long.

This chain connects TRBV19 to TRBJ2-5, with 9 bases identical to TRBD2. CDR1 is LNHDA, CDR2 SQIVND, per germline (reference sequence). V dropped 5 bases and J dropped 4; count of bases not matched to a gene: 8. This CDR3 is built from 15 residues. As DNA, the CDR3 is TGTGCCAGTAGTCTAGTAGCGGGAGAGGCAGAGACCCAGTACTTC. It specifies CASSLVAGEAETQYF. The complete variable domain, with remaining parts taken from reference TRBV19 and TRBJ2-5, reads DGGITQSPKYLFRKEGQNVTLSCEQNLNHDAMYWYRQDPGQGLRLIYYSQIVNDFQKGDIAEGYSVSREKKESFPLTVTSAQKNPTAFYLCASSLVAGEAETQYFGPGTRLLVL.

At least ten counts were recorded for this clonotype. V and J are TRBV2 and TRBJ1-1, with D perhaps TRBD1 (5 bases). Germline lookup yields CDR1 SNHLY and CDR2 FYNNEI. The CDR3 is 13 residues long. Deletions cut 9 bases from V and 4 bases from J, with 15 bases between. The CDR3 DNA reads as TGTGCCAGTGGGGACGGGGTTGGCACTGAAGCTTTCTTT. This codes for CASGDGVGTEAFF.

This clonotype was counted many times. This chain uses TRBV12-3 or TRBV12-4 with TRBJ2-7; 7 bases agree with TRBD2. The length of the CDR3 is 14 residues. J was trimmed by 4 bases and V by 3 bases; bases with no gene match: 6. The chain's CDR3 is CASSFKRGPYEQYF. The CDR3 DNA follows: TGTGCCAGCAGTTTTAAGCGGGGACCTTACGAGCAGTACTTC.

The V call is TRBV20-1, the J call TRBJ1-5; D remains ambiguous. The germline gives CDR1 DFQATT, CDR2 SNEGSKA (reference sequence). This CDR3 region has 14 residues. Trimming took off 0 bases at V and 3 bases at J, with 9 bases between the two ends. In DNA form, the CDR3 reads TGCAGTGCTAGAGATGGACCGAACAATCAGCCCCAGCATTTT. This codes for CSARDGPNNQPQHF.

The chain carries TRBV29-1 and TRBJ2-1; 10 bases line up with TRBD1. Germline V gene data show CDR1 as SQVTM and CDR2 as ANQGSEA. Trimming at V came to 1 base and at J to 9 bases, leaving 9 bases not matched to a gene. The CDR3 spans 15 residues. The CDR3 sequence is CSVEGGTGERSEQFF. The CDR3 DNA follows: TGCAGCGTTGAAGGCGGGACAGGGGAAAGGAGTGAGCAGTTCTTC.

This clonotype appeared a few times. The chain couples TRBV9 to TRBJ2-1; D may be TRBD2 (6 bases). Germline V gene sequence: CDR1 SGDLS, CDR2 YYNGEE. This CDR3 contains 18 residues. V gave up 3 bases and J gave up 6 bases, with 25 bases separating them. The CDR3: CASSGRDGLRVTTNEQFF. In DNA form, the CDR3 reads TGTGCCAGCAGCGGGAGGGACGGTTTAAGGGTCACTACCAATGAGCAGTTCTTC.